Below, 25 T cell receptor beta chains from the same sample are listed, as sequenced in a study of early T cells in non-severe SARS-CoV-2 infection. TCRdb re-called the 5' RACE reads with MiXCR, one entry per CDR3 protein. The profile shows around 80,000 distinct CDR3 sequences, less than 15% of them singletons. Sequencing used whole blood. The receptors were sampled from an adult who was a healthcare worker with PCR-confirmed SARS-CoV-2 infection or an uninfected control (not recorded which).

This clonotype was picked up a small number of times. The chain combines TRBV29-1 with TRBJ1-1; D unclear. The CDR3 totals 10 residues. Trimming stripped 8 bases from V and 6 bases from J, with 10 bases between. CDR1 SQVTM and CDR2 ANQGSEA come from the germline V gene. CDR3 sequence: CSCSDAEAFF. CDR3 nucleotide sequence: TGCAGCTGCTCGGATGCTGAAGCTTTCTTT.

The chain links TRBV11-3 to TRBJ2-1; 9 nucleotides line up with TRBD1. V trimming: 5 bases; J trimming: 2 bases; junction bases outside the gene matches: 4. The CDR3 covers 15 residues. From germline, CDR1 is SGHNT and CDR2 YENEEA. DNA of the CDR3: TGTGCCAGCAGCCTACGGGACAGGGCCTACAATGAGCAGTTCTTC. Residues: CASSLRDRAYNEQFF.

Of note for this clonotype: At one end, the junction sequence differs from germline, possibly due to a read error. The CDR3, as DNA: TGTGCCAGCTCACCACTGGGACAGGGGGCTTCTGAAGTTTTCTTT. This encodes CASSPLGQGASEVFF. The chain combines TRBV18 with TRBJ1-1, with TRBD1 matching over 12 bases. The CDR3 is 15 amino acids. Germline-derived CDR1 and CDR2 are KGHSH and LQKENI.

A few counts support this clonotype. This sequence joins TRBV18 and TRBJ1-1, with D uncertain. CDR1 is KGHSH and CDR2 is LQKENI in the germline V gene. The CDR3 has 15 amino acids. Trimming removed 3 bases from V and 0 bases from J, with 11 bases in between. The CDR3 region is CASSPTSQLNTEAFF. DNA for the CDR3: TGTGCCAGCTCACCTACCAGCCAACTGAACACTGAAGCTTTCTTT.

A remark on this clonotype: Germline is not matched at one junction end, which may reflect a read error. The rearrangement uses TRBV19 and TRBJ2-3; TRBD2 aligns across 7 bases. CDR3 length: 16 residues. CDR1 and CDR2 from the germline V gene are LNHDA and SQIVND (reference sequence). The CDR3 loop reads CANSAASGAAEDTQYF. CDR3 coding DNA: TGTGCCAATAGTGCCGCGAGCGGGGCGGCCGAGGATACGCAGTATTTT.

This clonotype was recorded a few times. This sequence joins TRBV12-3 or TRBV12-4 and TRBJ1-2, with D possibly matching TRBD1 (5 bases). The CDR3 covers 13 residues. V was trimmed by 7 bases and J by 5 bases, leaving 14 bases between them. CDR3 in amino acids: CASTDGTEYGYTF. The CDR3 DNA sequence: TGTGCCAGCACCGACGGGACCGAGTATGGCTACACCTTC.

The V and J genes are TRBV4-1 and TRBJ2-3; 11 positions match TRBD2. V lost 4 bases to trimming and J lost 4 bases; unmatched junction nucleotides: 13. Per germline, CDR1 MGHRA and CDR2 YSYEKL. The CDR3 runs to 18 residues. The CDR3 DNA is TGCGCCAGCAGCCGCCTTGGGCTAGCGGGGGGCGGGTCAGATACGCAGTATTTT. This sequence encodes CASSRLGLAGGGSDTQYF.

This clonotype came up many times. CDR3 in amino acids: CSARRGSADTQYF. The CDR3 DNA sequence: TGCAGTGCTAGACGAGGGAGCGCAGATACGCAGTATTTT. The V call is TRBV20-1, the J call TRBJ2-3; possible D gene TRBD2, 5 bases. This CDR3 is 13 amino acids long. CDR1 is DFQATT and CDR2 is SNEGSKA in the germline V gene (reference sequence). The V gene lost 2 bases and the J gene lost 4 bases, with 10 bases spanning the gap.

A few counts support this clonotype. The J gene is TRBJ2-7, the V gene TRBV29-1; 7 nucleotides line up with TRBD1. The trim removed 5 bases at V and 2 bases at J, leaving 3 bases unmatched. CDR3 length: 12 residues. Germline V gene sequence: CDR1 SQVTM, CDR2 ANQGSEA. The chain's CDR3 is CSVRDRTYEQYF. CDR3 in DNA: TGCAGCGTTCGGGACAGAACCTACGAGCAGTACTTC.

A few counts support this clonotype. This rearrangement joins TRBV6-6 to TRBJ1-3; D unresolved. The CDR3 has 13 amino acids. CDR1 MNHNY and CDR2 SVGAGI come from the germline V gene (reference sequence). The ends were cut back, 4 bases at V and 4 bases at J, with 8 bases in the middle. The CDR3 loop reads CASSLTDGNTIYF. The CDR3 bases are TGTGCCAGCAGTTTAACAGACGGAAACACCATATATTTT.

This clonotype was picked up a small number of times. The CDR3 DNA reads as TGTGCCTGGATATTCCGGGACAGGGCCCTCTACGAGCAGTACTTC. Its translation: CAWIFRDRALYEQYF. V is TRBV30 and J is TRBJ2-7; 9 nucleotides line up with TRBD1. Germline assignment: CDR1 GTSNPN and CDR2 SVGIG (reference sequence). The J segment lost 3 bases and the V segment lost 4 bases, leaving 10 bases of the junction unmatched. The CDR3 is made up of 15 amino acids.

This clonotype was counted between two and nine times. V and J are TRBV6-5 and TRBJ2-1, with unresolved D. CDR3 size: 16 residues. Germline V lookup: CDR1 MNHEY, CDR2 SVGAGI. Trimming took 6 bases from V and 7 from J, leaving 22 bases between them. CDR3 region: CASSYTNGPVLNEQFF. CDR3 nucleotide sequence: TGTGCCAGCAGCTACACCAACGGACCGGTCTTGAATGAGCAGTTCTTC.

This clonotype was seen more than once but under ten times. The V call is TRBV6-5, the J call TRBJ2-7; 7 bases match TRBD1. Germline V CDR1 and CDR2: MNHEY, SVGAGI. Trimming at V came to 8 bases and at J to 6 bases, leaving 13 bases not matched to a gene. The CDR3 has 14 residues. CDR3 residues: CASGRNDRVSEQYF. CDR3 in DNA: TGTGCCAGCGGCAGAAACGACAGGGTTAGCGAGCAGTACTTC.

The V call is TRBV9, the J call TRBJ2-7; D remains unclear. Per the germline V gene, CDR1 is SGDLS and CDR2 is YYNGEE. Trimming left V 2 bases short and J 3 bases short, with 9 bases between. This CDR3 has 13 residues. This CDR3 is CASSVGPSYEQYF. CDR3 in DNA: TGTGCCAGCAGCGTTGGGCCGAGCTACGAGCAGTACTTC.

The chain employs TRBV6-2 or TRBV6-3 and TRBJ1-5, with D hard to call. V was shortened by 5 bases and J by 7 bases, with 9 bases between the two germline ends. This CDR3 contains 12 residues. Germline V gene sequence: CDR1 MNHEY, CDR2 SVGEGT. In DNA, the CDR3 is TGTGCCAGCAGTGGAAGGGAGCAGCCCCAGCATTTT. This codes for CASSGREQPQHF.

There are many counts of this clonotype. The CDR3 nucleotides read TGTGCCAGCACCCCGGGACAGGGCTTTTGGGGCTACACCTTC. Translated, it gives CASTPGQGFWGYTF. The chain carries TRBV12-3 or TRBV12-4 and TRBJ1-2; 9 bases line up with TRBD1. The CDR3 contains 14 residues. J was trimmed by 8 bases and V by 7 bases; bases with no gene match: 11.

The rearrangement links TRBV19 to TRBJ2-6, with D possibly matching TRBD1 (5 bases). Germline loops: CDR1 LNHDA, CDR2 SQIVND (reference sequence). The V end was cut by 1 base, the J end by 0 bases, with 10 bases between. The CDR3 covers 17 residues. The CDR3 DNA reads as TGTGCCAGTAGTATAGGGGTAGGGGCCTCTGGGGCCAACGTCCTGACTTTC. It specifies CASSIGVGASGANVLTF.

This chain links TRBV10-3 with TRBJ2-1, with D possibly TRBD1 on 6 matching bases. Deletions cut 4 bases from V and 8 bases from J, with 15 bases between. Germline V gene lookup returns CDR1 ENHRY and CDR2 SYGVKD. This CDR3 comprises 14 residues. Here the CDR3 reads CAISGTAIRDEQFF. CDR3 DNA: TGTGCCATCAGTGGGACAGCGATAAGGGATGAGCAGTTCTTC.

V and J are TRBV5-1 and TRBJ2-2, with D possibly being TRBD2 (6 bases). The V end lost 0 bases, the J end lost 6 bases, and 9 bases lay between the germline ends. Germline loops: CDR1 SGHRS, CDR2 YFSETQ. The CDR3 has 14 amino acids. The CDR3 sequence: CASSLAPGAGELFF. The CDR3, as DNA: TGCGCCAGCAGCTTGGCCCCGGGAGCCGGGGAGCTGTTTTTT.

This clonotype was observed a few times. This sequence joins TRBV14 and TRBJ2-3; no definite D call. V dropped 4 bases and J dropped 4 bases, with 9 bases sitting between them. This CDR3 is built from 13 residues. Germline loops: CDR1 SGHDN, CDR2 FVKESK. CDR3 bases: TGTGCCAGCAGCCCGTTCCTGCCAGATACGCAGTATTTT. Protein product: CASSPFLPDTQYF.

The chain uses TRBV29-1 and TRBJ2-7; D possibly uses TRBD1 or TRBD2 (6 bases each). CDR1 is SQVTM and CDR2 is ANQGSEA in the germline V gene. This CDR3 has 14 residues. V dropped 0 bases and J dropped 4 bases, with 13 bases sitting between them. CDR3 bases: TGCAGCGTTGAAGACACGGGGGCGCGGTACGAGCAGTACTTC. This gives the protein CSVEDTGARYEQYF.

The CDR3 reads CASSPGIKNTEAFF. In DNA form, the CDR3 reads TGTGCCAGCTCCCCCGGGATCAAGAACACTGAAGCTTTCTTT. The chain uses TRBV18 and TRBJ1-1; D is unclear. The CDR3 runs 14 residues. Germline CDR1 KGHSH, CDR2 LQKENI. V was trimmed by 6 bases and J by 1 base, leaving 12 bases between them.

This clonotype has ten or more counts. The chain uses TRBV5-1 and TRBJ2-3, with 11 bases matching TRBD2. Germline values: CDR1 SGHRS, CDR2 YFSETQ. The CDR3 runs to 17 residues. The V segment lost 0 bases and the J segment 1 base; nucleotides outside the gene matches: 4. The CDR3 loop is CASSLELAGAGTDTQYF. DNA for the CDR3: TGCGCCAGCAGCTTGGAACTAGCGGGGGCCGGCACAGATACGCAGTATTTT. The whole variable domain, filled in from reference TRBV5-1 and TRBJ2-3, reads KAGVTQTPRYLIKTRGQQVTLSCSPISGHRSVSWYQQTPGQGLQFLFEYFSETQRNKGNFPGRFSGRQFSNSRSEMNVSTLELGDSALYLCASSLELAGAGTDTQYFGPGTRLTVL.

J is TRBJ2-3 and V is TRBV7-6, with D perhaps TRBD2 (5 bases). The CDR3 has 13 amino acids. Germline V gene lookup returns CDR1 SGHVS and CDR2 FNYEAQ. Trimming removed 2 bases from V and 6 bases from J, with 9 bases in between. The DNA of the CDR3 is TGTGCCAGCAGCTTACCCCGCGGGGATACGCAGTATTTT. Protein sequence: CASSLPRGDTQYF.

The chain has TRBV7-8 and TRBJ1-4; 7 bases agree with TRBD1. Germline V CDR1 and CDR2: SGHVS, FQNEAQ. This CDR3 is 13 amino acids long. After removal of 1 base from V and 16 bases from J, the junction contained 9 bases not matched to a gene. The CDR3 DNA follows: TGTGCCAGCAGCTTAGAGGGGGCAGAAGTTACGTTTTTT. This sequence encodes CASSLEGAEVTFF.